This TCR beta chain is drawn from a study of blood T cell repertoires in COVID-19. Turning to the study itself: COVID-19 samples, acute and convalescent, were from the United States, Italy and Spain. T cells, B-cell-depleted T cells, or PBMCs supplied cDNA or gDNA.

The CDR3 sequence is 16 residues long. CDR1 is SGHTS, CDR2 YDEGEE, per germline. The V and J ends lost 0 bases and 3 bases respectively, with 12 bases between them. How the authors handled the data: How many nucleated cells were present was estimated from reference gene primer amplification. Sequenced by immunoSEQ multiplex PCR; TCRdb stores in-frame clones only, minus some. V and J calls and clone size are as listed in that table; D and trimming were resolved from the DNA. The repertoire holds 390,000 or so clones, with around 91% as singletons. The sequence derives from a young man with active or convalescent COVID-19. This chain joins TRBV5-8 and TRBJ1-4; D uncertain. The sequenced sample consisted of peripheral blood. The DNA for the CDR3 is TGTGCCAGCAGCTTGGCCGGGAGGTTAGCTAATGAAAAACTGTTTTTT. Translating gives CASSLAGRLANEKLFF.